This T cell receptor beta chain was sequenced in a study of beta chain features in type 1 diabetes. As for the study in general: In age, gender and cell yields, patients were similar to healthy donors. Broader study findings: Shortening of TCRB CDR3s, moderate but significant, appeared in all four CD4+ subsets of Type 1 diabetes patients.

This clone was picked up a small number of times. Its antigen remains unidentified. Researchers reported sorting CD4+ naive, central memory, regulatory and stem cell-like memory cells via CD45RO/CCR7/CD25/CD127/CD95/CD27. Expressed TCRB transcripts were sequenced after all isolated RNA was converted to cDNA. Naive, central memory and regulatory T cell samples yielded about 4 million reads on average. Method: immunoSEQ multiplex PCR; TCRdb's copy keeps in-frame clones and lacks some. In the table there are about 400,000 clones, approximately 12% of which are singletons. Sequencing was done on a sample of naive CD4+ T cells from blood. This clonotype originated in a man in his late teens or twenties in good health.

CDR3 residues: CASSEQGGLGEQFF. The CDR3 DNA reads TGTGCCAGCAGCGAACAGGGGGGTTTGGGTGAGCAGTTCTTC. V is TRBV7-3 and J is TRBJ2-1; 8 bases match TRBD1. The CDR3 runs 14 residues. With V trimmed by 5 bases and J by 9 bases, 9 bases remained unmatched. CDR1 is SGHTA and CDR2 is FQGTGA in the germline V gene.